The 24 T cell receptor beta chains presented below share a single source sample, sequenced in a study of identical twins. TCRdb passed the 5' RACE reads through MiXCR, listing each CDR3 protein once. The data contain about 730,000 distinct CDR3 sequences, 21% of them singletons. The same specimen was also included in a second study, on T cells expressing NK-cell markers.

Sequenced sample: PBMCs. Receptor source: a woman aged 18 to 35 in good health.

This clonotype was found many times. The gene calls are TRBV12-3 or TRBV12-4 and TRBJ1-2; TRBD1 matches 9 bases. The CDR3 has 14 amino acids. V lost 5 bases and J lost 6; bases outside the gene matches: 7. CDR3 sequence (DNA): TGTGCCAGCAGTACCCTCGGGGACAGGGATGGCTACACCTTC. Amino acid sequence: CASSTLGDRDGYTF.

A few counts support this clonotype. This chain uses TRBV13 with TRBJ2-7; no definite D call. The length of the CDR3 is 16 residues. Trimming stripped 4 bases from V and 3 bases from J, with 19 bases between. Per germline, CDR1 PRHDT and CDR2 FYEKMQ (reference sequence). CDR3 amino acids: CASSYPSSSSGYEQYF. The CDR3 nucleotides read TGTGCCAGCAGCTACCCCTCGAGTTCCTCGGGCTACGAGCAGTACTTC.

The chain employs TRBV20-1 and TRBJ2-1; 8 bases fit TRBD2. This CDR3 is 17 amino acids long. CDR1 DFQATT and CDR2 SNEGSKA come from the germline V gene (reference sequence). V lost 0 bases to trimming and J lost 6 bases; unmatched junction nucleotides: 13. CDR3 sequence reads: CSARDPRRGGGSNEQFF. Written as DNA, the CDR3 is TGCAGTGCTAGAGACCCCCGTAGGGGCGGGGGGTCCAATGAGCAGTTCTTC.

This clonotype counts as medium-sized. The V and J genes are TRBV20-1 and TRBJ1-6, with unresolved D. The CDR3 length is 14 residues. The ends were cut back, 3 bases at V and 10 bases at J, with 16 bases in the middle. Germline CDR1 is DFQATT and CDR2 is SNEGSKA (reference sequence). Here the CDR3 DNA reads TGCAGTGCTAGCCTTCCGGGTTCAGCGTCACCCCTCCACTTT. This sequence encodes CSASLPGSASPLHF.

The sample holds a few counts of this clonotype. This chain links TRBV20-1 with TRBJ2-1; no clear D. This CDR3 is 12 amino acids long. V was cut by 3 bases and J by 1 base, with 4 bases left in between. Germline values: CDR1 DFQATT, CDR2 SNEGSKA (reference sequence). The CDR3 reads CSARESYNEQFF. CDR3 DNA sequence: TGCAGTGCTAGGGAATCCTACAATGAGCAGTTCTTC.

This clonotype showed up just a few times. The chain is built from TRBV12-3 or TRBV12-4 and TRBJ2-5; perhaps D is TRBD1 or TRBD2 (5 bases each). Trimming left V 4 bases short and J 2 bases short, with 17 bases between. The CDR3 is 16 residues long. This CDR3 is CASSSGRSWGQETQYF. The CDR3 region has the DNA TGTGCCAGCAGTTCGGGACGATCATGGGGGCAAGAGACCCAGTACTTC.

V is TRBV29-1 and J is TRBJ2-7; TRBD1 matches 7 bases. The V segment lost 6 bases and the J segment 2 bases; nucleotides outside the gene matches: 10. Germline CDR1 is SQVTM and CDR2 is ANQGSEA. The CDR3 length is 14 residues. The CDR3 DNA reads TGCAGCGTGGGGGACAGAGCCCTAACCTACGAGCAGTACTTC. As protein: CSVGDRALTYEQYF.

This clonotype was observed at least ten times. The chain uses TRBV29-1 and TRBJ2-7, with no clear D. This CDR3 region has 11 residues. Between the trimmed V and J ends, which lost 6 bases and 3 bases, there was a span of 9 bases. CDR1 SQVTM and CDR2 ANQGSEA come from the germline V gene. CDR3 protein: CSVSINYEQYF. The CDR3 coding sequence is TGCAGCGTGAGTATTAACTACGAGCAGTACTTC.

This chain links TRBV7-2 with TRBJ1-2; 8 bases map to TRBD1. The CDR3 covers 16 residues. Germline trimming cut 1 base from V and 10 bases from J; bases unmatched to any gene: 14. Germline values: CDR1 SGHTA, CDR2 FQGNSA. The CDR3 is CASSLGGQGAINDYTF. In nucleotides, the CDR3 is TGTGCCAGCAGCTTAGGAGGACAGGGTGCCATCAATGACTACACCTTC.

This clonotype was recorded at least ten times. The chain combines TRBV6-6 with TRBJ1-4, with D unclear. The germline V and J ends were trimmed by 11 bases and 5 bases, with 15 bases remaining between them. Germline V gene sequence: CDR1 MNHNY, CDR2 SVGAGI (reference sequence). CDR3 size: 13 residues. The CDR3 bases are TGTGCCGGCCGGATAGCTACAAATGAAAAACTGTTTTTT. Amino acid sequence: CAGRIATNEKLFF.

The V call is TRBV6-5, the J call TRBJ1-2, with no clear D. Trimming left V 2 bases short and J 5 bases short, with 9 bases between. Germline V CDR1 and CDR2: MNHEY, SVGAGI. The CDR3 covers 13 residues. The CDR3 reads CASSYTRSYGYTF. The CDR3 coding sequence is TGTGCCAGCAGTTACACAAGAAGTTATGGCTACACCTTC.

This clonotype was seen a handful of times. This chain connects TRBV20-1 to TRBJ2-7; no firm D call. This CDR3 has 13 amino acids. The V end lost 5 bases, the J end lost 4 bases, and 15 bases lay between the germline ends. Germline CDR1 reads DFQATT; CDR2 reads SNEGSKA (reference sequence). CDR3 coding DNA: TGCAGTGCTCGGACCGTGTGGTCGTACGAGCAGTACTTC. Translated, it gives CSARTVWSYEQYF.

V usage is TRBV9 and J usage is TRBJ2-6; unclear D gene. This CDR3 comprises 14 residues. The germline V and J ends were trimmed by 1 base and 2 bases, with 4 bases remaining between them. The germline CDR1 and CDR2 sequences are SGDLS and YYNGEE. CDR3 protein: CASSVPTGANVLTF. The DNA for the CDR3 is TGTGCCAGCAGCGTACCGACTGGGGCCAACGTCCTGACTTTC. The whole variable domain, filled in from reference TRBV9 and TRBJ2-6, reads DSGVTQTPKHLITATGQRVTLRCSPRSGDLSVYWYQQSLDQGLQFLIQYYNGEERAKGNILERFSAQQFPDLHSELNLSSLELGDSALYFCASSVPTGANVLTFGAGSRLTVL.

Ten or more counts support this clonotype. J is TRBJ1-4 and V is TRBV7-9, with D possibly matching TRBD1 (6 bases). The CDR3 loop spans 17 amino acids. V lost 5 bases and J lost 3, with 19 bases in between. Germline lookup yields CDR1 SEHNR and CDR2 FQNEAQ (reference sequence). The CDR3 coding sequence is TGTGCCAGCAGCGACAACAGGGTCTCAAGGTCTAATGAAAAACTGTTTTTT. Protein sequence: CASSDNRVSRSNEKLFF. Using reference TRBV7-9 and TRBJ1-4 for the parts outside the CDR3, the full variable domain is DTGVSQNPRHKITKRGQNVTFRCDPISEHNRLYWYRQTLGQGPEFLTYFQNEAQLEKSRLLSDRFSAERPKGSFSTLEIQRTEQGDSAMYLCASSDNRVSRSNEKLFFGSGTQLSVL.

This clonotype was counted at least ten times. This CDR3 reads CASSPPRFGGVETQYF. CDR3 in DNA: TGTGCCAGCAGCCCCCCCCGCTTCGGGGGGGTAGAGACCCAGTACTTC. The V call is TRBV3-1, the J call TRBJ2-5, with TRBD2 identical over 8 bases. CDR1 is LGHDT, CDR2 YNNKEL, per germline (reference sequence). This CDR3 has 16 residues. With V trimmed by 4 bases and J by 4 bases, 11 bases remained unmatched.

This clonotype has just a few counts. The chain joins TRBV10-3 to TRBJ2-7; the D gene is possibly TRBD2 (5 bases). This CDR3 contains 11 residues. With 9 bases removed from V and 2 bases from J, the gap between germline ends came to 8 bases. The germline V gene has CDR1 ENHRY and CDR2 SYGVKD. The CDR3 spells CAMGETYEQYF. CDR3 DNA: TGTGCCATGGGAGAGACCTACGAGCAGTACTTC.

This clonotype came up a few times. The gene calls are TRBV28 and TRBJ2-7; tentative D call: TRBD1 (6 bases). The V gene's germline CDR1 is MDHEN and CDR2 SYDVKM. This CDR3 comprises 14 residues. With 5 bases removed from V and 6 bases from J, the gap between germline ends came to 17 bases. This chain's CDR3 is CASSPSTGVGEQYF. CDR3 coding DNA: TGTGCCAGCAGTCCCTCGACAGGAGTGGGCGAGCAGTACTTC.

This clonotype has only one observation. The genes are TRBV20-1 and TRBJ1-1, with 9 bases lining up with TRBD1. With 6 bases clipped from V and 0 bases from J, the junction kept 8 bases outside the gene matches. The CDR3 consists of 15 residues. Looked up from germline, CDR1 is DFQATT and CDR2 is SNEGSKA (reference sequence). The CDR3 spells CSAMTGGLLNTEAFF. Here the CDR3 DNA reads TGCAGTGCCATGACAGGGGGGCTCCTGAACACTGAAGCTTTCTTT.

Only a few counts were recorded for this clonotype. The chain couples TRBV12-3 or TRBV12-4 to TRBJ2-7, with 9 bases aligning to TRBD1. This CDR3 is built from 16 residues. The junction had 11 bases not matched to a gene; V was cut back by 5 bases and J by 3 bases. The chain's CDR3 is CASSHPGTGSGYEQYF. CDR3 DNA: TGTGCCAGCAGTCATCCCGGGACAGGGAGCGGCTACGAGCAGTACTTC.

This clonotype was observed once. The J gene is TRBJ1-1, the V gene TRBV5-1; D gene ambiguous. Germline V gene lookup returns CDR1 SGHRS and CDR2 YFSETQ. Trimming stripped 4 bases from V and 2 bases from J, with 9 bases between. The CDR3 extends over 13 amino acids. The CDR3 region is CASSGTTNTEAFF. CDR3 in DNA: TGCGCCAGCAGCGGAACAACAAACACTGAAGCTTTCTTT.

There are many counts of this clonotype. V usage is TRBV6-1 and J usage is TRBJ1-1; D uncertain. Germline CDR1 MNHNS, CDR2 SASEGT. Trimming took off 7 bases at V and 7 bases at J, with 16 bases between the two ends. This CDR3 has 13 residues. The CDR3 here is CASKVPWEGEAFF. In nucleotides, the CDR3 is TGTGCCAGCAAAGTACCCTGGGAGGGTGAAGCTTTCTTT.

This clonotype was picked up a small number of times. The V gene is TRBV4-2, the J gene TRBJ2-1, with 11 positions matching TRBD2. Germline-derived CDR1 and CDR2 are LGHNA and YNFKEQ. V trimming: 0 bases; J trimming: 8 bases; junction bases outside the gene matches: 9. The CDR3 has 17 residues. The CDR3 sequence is CASSQEISGRARDEQFF. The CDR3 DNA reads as TGTGCCAGCAGCCAAGAAATTAGCGGGAGGGCCAGAGATGAGCAGTTCTTC.

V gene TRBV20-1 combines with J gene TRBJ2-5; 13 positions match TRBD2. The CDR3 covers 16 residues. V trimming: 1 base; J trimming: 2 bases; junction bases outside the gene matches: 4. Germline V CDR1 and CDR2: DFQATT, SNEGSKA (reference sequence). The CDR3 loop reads CSARGRTSGGQETQYF. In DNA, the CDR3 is TGCAGTGCTAGAGGGAGGACTAGCGGGGGACAAGAGACCCAGTACTTC.

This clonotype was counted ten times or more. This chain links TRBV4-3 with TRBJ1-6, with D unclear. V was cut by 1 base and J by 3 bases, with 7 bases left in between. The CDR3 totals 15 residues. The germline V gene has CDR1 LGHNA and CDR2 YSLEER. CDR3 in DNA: TGCGCCAGCAGCCAAGCAACAGTCTATAATTCACCCCTCCACTTT. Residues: CASSQATVYNSPLHF.